This T cell receptor (beta chain) originates from a study of blood T cells in healthy people across ages. A second about 6 to 12 cycle PCR used barcoded and J-beta primers. Each of the samples gave a minimum of 2.5 million paired-end reads that contained CDR3. TCRdb re-called the 5' RACE reads with MiXCR, one entry per CDR3 protein. This sample has fewer than 2 million distinct CDR3 sequences, with approximately 40% found just once. Whole-study findings and limits: Diversity figures based on one million T cells were deemed too low. PBMCs left unsorted prevented a conclusive naive versus antigen-experienced comparison.

This clonotype was observed a handful of times. Its antigen is not identified. The limits of the CDR3 on the DNA are not certain, so only TCRdb's listed CDR3 is given. Sequenced: blood. The clonotype was recovered from a human donor in good health.

CDR3 region: CISASEASGYQYF. V gene TRBV7-5 combines with J gene TRBJ2-4. TRBV7-5 is deemed a pseudogene. Counting both end residues, the CDR3 totals 13 amino acids.